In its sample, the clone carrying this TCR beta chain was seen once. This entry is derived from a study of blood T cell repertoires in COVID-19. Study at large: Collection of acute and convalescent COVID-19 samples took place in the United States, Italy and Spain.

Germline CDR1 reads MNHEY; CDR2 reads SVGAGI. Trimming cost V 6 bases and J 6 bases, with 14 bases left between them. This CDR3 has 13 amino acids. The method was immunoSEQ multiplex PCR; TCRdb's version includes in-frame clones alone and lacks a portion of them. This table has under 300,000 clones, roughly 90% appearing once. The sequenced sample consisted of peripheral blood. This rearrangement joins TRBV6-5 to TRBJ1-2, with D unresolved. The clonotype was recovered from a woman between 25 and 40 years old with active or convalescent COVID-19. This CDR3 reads CASRGDISHGYTF. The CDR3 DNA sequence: TGTGCCAGCAGGGGCGACATATCCCATGGCTACACCTTC.